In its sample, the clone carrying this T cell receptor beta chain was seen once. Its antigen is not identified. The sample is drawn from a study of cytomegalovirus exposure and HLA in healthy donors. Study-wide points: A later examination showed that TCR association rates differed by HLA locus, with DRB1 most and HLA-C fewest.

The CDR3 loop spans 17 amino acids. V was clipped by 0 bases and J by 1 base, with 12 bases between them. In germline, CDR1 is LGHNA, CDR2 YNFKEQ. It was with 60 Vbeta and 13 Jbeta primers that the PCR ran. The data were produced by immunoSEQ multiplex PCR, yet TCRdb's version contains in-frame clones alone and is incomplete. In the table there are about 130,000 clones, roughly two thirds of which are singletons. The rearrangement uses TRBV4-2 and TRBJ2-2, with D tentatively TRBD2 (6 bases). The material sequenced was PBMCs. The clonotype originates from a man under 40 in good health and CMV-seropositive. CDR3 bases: TGTGCCAGCAGCCAAGATGGGGGGTCCCTGAACACCGGGGAGCTGTTTTTT. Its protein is CASSQDGGSLNTGELFF.